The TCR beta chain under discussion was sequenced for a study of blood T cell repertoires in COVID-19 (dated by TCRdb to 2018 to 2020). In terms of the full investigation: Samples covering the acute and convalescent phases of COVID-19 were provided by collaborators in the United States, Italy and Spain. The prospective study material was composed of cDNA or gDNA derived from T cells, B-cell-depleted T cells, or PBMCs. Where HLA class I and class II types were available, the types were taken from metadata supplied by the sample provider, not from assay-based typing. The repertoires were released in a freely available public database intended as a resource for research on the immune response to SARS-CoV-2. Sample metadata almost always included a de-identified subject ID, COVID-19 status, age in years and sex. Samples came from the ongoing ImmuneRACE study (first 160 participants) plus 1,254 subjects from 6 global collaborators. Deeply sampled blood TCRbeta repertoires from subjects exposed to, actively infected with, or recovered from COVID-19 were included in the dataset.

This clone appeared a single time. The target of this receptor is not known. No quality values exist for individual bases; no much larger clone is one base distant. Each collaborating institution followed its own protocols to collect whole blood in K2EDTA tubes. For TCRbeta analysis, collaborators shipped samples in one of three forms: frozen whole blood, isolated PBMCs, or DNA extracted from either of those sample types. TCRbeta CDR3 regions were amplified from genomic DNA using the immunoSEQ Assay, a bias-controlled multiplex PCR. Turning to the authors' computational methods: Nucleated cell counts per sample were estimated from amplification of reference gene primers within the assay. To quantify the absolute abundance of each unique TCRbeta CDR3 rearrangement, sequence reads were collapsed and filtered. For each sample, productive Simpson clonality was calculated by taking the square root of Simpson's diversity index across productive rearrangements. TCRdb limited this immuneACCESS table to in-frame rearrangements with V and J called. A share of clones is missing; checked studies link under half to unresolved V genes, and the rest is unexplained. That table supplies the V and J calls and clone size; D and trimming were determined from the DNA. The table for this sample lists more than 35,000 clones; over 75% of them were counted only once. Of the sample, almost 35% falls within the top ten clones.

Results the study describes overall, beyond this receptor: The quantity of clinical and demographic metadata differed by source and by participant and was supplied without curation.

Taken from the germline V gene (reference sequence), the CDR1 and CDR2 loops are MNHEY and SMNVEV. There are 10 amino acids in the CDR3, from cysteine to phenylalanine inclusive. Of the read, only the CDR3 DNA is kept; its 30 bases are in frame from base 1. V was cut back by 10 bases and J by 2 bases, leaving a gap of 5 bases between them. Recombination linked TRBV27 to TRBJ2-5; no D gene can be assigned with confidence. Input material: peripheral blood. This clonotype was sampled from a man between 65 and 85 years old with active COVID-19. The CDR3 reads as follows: CANLQETQYF. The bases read TGTGCCAATCTACAAGAGACCCAGTACTTC.